Shown below are 10 T cell receptor beta chains from a single sample sequenced in a study of shared clonotypes between healthy human individuals. CD45RO-negative, CCR7-selected cells formed the naive CD8 fraction, which excluded terminally differentiated effector memory CD45RA+ cells. Assay used: immunoSEQ multiplex PCR; TCRdb lists only in-frame clones, some missing. The sample holds about 820,000 clones, about 92% seen once. The specimen was naive CD8+ T cells sorted from blood. These receptors all stem from a man younger than 45 in good health.

The CDR3 bases are TGTGCCAGCAGCTTGGACGATTTGACAGATACGCAGTATTTT. It codes for CASSLDDLTDTQYF. The chain has TRBV5-6 and TRBJ2-3, with unresolved D. Germline V gene data show CDR1 as SGHDT and CDR2 as YYEEEE. Trimming took 0 bases from V and 3 from J, leaving 8 bases between them. CDR3 size: 14 residues.

The chain recombines TRBV6-5 with TRBJ2-2, with no clear D. Trimming shortened V by 1 base and J by 5 bases, and 5 bases separated the two germline ends. The CDR3 has 13 residues. Per the germline V gene, CDR1 is MNHEY and CDR2 is SVGAGI. The CDR3 DNA follows: TGTGCCAGCAGTTACTTGGGGACCGGGGAGCTGTTTTTT. Its translation is CASSYLGTGELFF.

V and J are TRBV5-6 and TRBJ2-2; no clear D. Germline loops: CDR1 SGHDT, CDR2 YYEEEE. V lost 0 bases, J lost 2 bases, and 5 bases lay in between. CDR3 length: 14 amino acids. The CDR3 loop is CASSLVGNTGELFF. In DNA, the CDR3 is TGTGCCAGCAGCTTGGTGGGAAACACCGGGGAGCTGTTTTTT.

V usage is TRBV27 and J usage is TRBJ2-2, with TRBD2 matching over 11 bases. Germline-derived CDR1 and CDR2 are MNHEY and SMNVEV (reference sequence). Trimming at V came to 5 bases and at J to 7 bases, leaving 15 bases not matched to a gene. This CDR3 has 18 residues. The CDR3 sequence is CASSLSGYSGRAHGELFF. CDR3 DNA sequence: TGTGCCAGCAGTCTCTCCGGTTATAGCGGGAGGGCCCACGGGGAGCTGTTTTTT.

The V call is TRBV5-1, the J call TRBJ2-7; D assignment may be TRBD1 or TRBD2 (5 bases each). This CDR3 spans 13 amino acids. V was pared by 4 bases and J by 3 bases, with 11 bases between. CDR1 is SGHRS and CDR2 is YFSETQ in the germline V gene. Here the CDR3 reads CASSPGTFYEQYF. CDR3 sequence (DNA): TGCGCCAGCAGCCCAGGGACCTTCTACGAGCAGTACTTC. The full variable domain, rest sourced from reference TRBV5-1 and TRBJ2-7, is KAGVTQTPRYLIKTRGQQVTLSCSPISGHRSVSWYQQTPGQGLQFLFEYFSETQRNKGNFPGRFSGRQFSNSRSEMNVSTLELGDSALYLCASSPGTFYEQYFGPGTRLTVT.

The rearrangement links TRBV4-1 to TRBJ2-1, with 9 bases fitting TRBD2. J was trimmed by 5 bases and V by 0 bases; bases with no gene match: 5. CDR1 is MGHRA, CDR2 YSYEKL, per germline. This CDR3 has 16 amino acids. This chain's CDR3 is CASSQDVAGADNEQFF. The CDR3 coding sequence is TGCGCCAGCAGCCAAGATGTAGCGGGGGCGGACAATGAGCAGTTCTTC.

Comment on this clone: Other DNA sequences in the same sample also yield this CDR3. V gene TRBV5-1 combines with J gene TRBJ2-7; D is ambiguous. Looked up from germline, CDR1 is SGHRS and CDR2 is YFSETQ. The ends were cut back, 0 bases at V and 0 bases at J, with 1 base in the middle. The CDR3 consists of 12 residues. CDR3 nucleotide sequence: TGCGCCAGCAGCTTGGCCTCCTACGAGCAGTACTTC. Translating gives CASSLASYEQYF.

The DNA of the CDR3 is TGTGCCAGCAGCCCCCCGGGACTAGCCTACAATGAGCAGTTCTTC. Encoded protein: CASSPPGLAYNEQFF. The chain recombines TRBV7-9 with TRBJ2-1; 8 bases match TRBD2. J was trimmed by 2 bases and V by 5 bases; bases with no gene match: 5. This CDR3 has 15 amino acids. CDR1 and CDR2 from the germline V gene are SEHNR and FQNEAQ (reference sequence).

The V gene is TRBV5-6, the J gene TRBJ1-4; maybe TRBD1 (6 bases). V lost 0 bases and J 6 bases, leaving 9 bases between the germline ends. The CDR3 runs to 14 residues. CDR1 and CDR2 from the germline V gene are SGHDT and YYEEEE. The CDR3 region is CASSLVPGDEKLFF. CDR3 DNA: TGTGCCAGCAGCTTGGTTCCAGGGGATGAAAAACTGTTTTTT.

This chain joins TRBV4-1 and TRBJ2-1; 12 bases are shared with TRBD2. The CDR3 length is 16 residues. Looked up from germline, CDR1 is MGHRA and CDR2 is YSYEKL. V was clipped by 4 bases and J by 7 bases; unmatched bases: 8. This chain's CDR3 is CASSPRLAGELNEQFF. CDR3 DNA: TGCGCCAGCAGCCCGCGACTAGCGGGAGAATTAAATGAGCAGTTCTTC.